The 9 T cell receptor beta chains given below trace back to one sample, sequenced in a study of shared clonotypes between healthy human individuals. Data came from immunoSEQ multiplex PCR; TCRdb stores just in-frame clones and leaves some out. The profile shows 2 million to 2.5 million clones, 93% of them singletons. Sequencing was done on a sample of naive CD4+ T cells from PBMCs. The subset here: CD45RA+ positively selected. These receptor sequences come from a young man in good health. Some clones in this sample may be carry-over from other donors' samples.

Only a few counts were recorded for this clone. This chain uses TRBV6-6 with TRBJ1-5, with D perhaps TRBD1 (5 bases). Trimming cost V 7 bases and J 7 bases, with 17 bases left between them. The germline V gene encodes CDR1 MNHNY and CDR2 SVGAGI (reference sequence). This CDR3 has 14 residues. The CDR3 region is CASTLGPVGQPQHF. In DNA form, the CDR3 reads TGTGCCAGCACCCTGGGACCTGTGGGCCAGCCCCAGCATTTT.

CDR3 amino acids: CASSPGRNQRYEQYF. The CDR3 nucleotides read TGCGCCAGCAGCCCCGGGAGAAATCAACGCTACGAGCAGTACTTC. The chain is built from TRBV5-1 and TRBJ2-7; maybe TRBD2 (6 bases). There are 15 residues in the CDR3. The V gene's germline CDR1 is SGHRS and CDR2 YFSETQ. Trimming stripped 4 bases from V and 3 bases from J, with 17 bases between.

The CDR3 sequence is CASSLAQGTYSGANVLTF. DNA of the CDR3: TGTGCCAGCAGCTTAGCCCAGGGGACGTACTCTGGGGCCAACGTCCTGACTTTC. The chain recombines TRBV7-9 with TRBJ2-6, with a possible D match to TRBD1 (6 bases). The germline V gene has CDR1 SEHNR and CDR2 FQNEAQ (reference sequence). CDR3 size: 18 residues. Trimming took off 0 bases at V and 0 bases at J, with 12 bases between the two ends.

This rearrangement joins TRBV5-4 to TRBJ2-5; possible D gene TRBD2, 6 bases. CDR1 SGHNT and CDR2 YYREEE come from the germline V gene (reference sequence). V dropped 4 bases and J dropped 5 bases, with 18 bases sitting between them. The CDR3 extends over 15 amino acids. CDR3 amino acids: CASSPTGAAQETQYF. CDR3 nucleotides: TGTGCCAGCAGCCCGACGGGAGCGGCCCAGGAGACCCAGTACTTC.

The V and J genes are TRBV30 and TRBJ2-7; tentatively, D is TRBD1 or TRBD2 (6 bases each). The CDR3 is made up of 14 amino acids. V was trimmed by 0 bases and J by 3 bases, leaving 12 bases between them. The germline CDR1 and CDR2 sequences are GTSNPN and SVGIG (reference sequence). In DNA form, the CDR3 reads TGTGCCTGGAGTGTGGGGGGCACAATCTACGAGCAGTACTTC. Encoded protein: CAWSVGGTIYEQYF.

The CDR3 region is CASNPGTGSYEQYF. For the CDR3, the DNA is TGTGCCAGCAATCCCGGGACAGGGTCCTACGAGCAGTACTTC. V and J are TRBV2 and TRBJ2-7, with 9 bases identical to TRBD1. J lost 1 base, V lost 7 bases, and 5 bases had no gene match. This CDR3 has 14 amino acids. Germline CDR1 reads SNHLY; CDR2 reads FYNNEI.

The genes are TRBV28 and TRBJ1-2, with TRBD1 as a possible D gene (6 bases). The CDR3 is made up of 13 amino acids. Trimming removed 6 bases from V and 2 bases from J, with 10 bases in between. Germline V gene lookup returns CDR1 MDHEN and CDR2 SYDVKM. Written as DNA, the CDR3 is TGTGCCAGCAGAAGGGGGATCAACTATGGCTACACCTTC. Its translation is CASRRGINYGYTF.

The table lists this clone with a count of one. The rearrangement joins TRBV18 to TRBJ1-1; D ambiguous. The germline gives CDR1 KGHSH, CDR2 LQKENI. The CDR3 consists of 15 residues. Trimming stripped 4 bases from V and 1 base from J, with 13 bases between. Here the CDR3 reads CASSLGGSGNTEAFF. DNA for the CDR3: TGTGCCAGCTCACTGGGAGGATCGGGGAACACTGAAGCTTTCTTT.

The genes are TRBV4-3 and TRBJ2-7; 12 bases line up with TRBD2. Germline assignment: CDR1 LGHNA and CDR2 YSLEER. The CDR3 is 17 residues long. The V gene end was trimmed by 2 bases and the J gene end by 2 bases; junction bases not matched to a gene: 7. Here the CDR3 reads CASSQRSLAGGPYEQYF. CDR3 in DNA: TGCGCCAGCAGCCAACGAAGCCTAGCGGGAGGGCCCTACGAGCAGTACTTC.